Here is one T cell receptor (beta chain) with its context. Its antigen is not identified. Presence of unique molecular identifiers characterized the TCR beta cDNA libraries. From around 0.96 to 9.9 million T cells, about 500,000 cDNA molecules were obtained. One entry per CDR3 protein results from TCRdb running MiXCR on the PCR reads. This table has a few hundred thousand distinct CDR3 sequences, about 39% appearing once. The sample belongs to a study of post-analysis software for immune sequencing data. Study as a whole: Relapsing-remitting, secondary progressive and progressive-relapsing multiple sclerosis were all included among the disease courses. Study results and limitations: Relative to controls, patients with multiple sclerosis showed significantly lower normalized Chao1 diversity. Same-batch preparations were strongly co-clustered by F measure. Patients carried several TRBV segments more frequently than controls did, and TRBV5-6, TRBV5-1 and TRBV20-1 were among them.

The CDR3 contains 17 residues. V and J are TRBV21-1 and TRBJ1-1; TRBD1, the table's D call, was not compared with the DNA. TRBV21-1 is a listed pseudogene. This sequence was found in a girl aged 2 to 10 with multiple sclerosis. The sequencing sample was made of blood. The CDR3 DNA sequence: TGTGCCAGCAGCAAAGTTGGTCGGGACAGATTGAACACTGAAGCTTTCTTT. It codes for CASSKVGRDRLNTEAFF.